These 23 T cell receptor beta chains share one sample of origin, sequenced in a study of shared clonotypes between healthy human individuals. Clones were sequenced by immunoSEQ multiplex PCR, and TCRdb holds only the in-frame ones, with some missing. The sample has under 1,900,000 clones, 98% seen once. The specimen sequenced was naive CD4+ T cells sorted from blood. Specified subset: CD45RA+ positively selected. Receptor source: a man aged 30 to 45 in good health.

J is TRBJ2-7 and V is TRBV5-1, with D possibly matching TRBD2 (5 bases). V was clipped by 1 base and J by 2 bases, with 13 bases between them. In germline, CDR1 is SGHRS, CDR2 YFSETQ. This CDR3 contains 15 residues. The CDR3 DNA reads TGCGCCAGCAGCTTGTTAGCGTCAGAGCCCTACGAGCAGTACTTC. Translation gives CASSLLASEPYEQYF.

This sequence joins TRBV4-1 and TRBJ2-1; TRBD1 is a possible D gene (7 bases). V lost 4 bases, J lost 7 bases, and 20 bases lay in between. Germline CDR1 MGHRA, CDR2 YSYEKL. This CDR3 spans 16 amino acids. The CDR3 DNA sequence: TGCGCCAGCAGCCTCGACTCAGGGGGGCAGCGGAATGAGCAGTTCTTC. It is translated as CASSLDSGGQRNEQFF.

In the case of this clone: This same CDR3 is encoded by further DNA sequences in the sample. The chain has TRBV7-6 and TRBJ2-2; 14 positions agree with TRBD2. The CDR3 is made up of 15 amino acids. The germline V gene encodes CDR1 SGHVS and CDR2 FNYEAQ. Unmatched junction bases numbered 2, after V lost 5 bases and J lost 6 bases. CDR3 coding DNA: TGTGCCAGCAGCCTGGGACTAGCGGGGGCCGGGGAGCTGTTTTTT. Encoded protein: CASSLGLAGAGELFF.

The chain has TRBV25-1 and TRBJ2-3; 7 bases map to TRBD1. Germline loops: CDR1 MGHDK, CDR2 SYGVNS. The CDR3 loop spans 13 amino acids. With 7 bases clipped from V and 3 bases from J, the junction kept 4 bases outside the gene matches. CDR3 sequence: CASKQQGTDTQYF. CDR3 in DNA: TGTGCCAGCAAACAACAGGGGACAGATACGCAGTATTTT.

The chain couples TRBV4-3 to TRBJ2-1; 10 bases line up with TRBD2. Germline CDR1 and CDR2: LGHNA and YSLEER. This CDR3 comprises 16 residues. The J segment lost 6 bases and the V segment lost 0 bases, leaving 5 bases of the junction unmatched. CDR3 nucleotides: TGCGCCAGCAGCCAAGACCTCAGACTAGCGGGCAATGAGCAGTTCTTC. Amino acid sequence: CASSQDLRLAGNEQFF.

The CDR3 DNA sequence: TGTGCCATCAGTGAGTCGAACTACCAAGAGACCCAGTACTTC. Amino acid sequence: CAISESNYQETQYF. This chain connects TRBV10-3 to TRBJ2-5; D not certain. Germline CDR1 and CDR2: ENHRY and SYGVKD. V lost 0 bases to trimming and J lost 0 bases, with 5 bases between them. This CDR3 region has 14 residues.

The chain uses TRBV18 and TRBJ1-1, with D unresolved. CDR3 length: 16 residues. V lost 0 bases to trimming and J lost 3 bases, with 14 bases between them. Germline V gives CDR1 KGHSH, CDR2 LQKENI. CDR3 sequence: CASSPPGTLRDTEAFF. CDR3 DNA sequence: TGTGCCAGCTCACCACCGGGTACCTTGAGGGACACTGAAGCTTTCTTT.

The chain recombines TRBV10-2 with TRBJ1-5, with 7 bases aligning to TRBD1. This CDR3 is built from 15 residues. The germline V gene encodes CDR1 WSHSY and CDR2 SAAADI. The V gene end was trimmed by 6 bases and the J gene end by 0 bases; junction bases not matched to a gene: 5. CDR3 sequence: CASRDRSYSNQPQHF. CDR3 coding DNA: TGCGCCAGCAGGGACAGGTCCTATAGCAATCAGCCCCAGCATTTT.

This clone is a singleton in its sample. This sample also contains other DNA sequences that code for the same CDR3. The CDR3 protein is CASSLTTDNEQFF. The DNA for the CDR3 is TGTGCCAGCAGCTTAACTACCGACAATGAGCAGTTCTTC. The chain has TRBV7-9 and TRBJ2-1; no reliable D call. Germline loops: CDR1 SEHNR, CDR2 FQNEAQ (reference sequence). The V end was cut by 2 bases, the J end by 5 bases, with 7 bases between. This CDR3 region has 13 residues.

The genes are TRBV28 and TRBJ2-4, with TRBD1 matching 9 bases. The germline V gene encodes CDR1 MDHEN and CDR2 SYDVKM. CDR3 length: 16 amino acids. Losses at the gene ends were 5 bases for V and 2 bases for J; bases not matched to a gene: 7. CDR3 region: CASSVTGTGSKNIQYF. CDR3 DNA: TGTGCCAGCAGTGTCACCGGGACAGGGTCCAAAAACATTCAGTACTTC.

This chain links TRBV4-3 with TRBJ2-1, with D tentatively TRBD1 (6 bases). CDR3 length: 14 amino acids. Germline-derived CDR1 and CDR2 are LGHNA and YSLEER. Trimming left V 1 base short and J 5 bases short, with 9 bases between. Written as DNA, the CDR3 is TGCGCCAGCAGCCAAGGACACAGGGACAATGAGCAGTTCTTC. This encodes CASSQGHRDNEQFF.

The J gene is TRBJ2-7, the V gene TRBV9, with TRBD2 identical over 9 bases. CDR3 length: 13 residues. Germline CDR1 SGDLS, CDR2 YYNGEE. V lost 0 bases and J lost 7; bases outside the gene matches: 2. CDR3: CASSVGGREEQYF. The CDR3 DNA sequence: TGTGCCAGCAGCGTAGGCGGGAGGGAAGAGCAGTACTTC.

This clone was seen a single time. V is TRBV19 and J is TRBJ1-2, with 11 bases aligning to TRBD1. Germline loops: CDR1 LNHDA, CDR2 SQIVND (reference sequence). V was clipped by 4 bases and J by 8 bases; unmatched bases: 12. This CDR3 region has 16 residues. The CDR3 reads CASSKAGTGGRNGYTF. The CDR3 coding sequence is TGTGCCAGTAGTAAGGCCGGGACAGGGGGTAGAAACGGCTACACCTTC.

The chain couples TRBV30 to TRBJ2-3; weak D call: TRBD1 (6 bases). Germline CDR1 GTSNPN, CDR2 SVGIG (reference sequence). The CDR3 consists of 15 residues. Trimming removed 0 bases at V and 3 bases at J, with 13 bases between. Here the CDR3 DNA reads TGTGCCTGGAGTGTAGCGGCAGGGGTAACAGATACGCAGTATTTT. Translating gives CAWSVAAGVTDTQYF.

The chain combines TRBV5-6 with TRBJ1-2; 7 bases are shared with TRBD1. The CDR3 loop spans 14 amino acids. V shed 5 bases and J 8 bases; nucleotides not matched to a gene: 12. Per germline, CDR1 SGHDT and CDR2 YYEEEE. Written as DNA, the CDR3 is TGTGCCAGCAGAACCGGGACAGTACCCCAAGGCTACACCTTC. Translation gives CASRTGTVPQGYTF.

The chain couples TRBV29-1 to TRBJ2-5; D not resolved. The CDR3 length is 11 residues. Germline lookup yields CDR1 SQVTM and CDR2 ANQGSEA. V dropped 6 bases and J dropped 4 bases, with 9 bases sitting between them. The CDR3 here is CSVLVGETQYF. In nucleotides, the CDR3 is TGCAGCGTATTAGTGGGAGAGACCCAGTACTTC.

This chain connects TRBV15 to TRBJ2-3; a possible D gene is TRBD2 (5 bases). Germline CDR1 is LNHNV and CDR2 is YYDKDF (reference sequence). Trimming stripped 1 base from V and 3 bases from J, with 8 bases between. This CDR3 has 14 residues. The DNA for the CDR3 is TGTGCCACCAGCAGAGGAGGGATGACAGATACGCAGTATTTT. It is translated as CATSRGGMTDTQYF.

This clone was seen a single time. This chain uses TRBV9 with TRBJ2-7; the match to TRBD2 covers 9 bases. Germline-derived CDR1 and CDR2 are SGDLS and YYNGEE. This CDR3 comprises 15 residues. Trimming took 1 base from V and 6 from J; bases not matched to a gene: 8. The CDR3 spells CASSVSGLAGIEQYF. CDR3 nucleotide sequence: TGTGCCAGCAGCGTATCGGGTCTAGCGGGAATCGAGCAGTACTTC.

CDR3 loop: CASSLGAGLAPNEQFF. CDR3 sequence (DNA): TGTGCCAGCAGCTTAGGGGCGGGTCTCGCTCCAAATGAGCAGTTCTTC. This sequence joins TRBV11-3 and TRBJ2-1; perhaps TRBD2 as D (5 bases). Germline V gives CDR1 SGHNT, CDR2 YENEEA. Trimming pared 1 base from V and 7 bases from J, leaving 17 bases between. This CDR3 is built from 16 residues.

This CDR3 reads CSVREGVFQPQHF. The CDR3 nucleotides are TGCAGCGTTCGGGAGGGGGTGTTTCAGCCCCAGCATTTT. The J gene is TRBJ1-5, the V gene TRBV29-1; maybe TRBD1 (6 bases). The CDR3 length is 13 residues. CDR1 is SQVTM and CDR2 is ANQGSEA in the germline V gene. Deletions cut 5 bases from V and 6 bases from J, with 14 bases between.

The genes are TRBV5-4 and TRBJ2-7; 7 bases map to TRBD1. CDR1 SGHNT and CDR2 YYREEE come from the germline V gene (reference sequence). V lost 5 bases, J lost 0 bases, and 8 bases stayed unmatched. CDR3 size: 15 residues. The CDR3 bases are TGTGCCAGCAGACCAGACAGGGCGGTCTCCTACGAGCAGTACTTC. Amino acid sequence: CASRPDRAVSYEQYF.

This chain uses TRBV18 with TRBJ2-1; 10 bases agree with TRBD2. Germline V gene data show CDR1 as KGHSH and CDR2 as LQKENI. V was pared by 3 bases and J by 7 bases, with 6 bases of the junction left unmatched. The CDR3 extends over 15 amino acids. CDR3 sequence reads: CASSPLAGVVNEQFF. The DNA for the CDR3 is TGTGCCAGCTCACCTCTAGCGGGAGTAGTTAATGAGCAGTTCTTC.

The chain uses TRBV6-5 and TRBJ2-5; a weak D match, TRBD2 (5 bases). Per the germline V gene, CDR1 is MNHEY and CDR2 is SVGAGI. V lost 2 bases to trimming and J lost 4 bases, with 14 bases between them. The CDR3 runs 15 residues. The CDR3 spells CASSYAGYTAETQYF. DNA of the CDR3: TGTGCCAGCAGTTACGCGGGCTATACGGCAGAGACCCAGTACTTC.